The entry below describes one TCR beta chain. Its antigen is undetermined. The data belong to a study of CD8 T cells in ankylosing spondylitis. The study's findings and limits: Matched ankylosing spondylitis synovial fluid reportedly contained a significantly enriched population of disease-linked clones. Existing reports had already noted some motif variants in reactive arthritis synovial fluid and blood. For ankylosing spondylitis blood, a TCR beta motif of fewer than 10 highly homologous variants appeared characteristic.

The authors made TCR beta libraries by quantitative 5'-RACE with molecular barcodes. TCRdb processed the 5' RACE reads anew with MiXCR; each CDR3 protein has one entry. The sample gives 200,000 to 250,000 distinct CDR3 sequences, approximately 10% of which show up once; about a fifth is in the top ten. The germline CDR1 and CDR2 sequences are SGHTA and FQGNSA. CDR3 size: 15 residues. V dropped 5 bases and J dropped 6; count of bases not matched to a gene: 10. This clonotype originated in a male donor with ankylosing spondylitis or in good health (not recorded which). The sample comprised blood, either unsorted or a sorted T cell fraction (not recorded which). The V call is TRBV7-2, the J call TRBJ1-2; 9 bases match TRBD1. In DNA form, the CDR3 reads TGTGCCAGCAGCGGTCACAGGGGGCAATCCGATGGCTACACCTTC. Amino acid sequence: CASSGHRGQSDGYTF.